Listed below are T cell receptor beta chains from one sample, sequenced in a study of shared T cell receptors in the human thymus. TCRdb's copy holds only in-frame clones and misses some; the assay was immunoSEQ multiplex PCR. In the table there are more than 550,000 clones, over 75% of which are singletons. These records were also assigned to another study, of human thymus T cells.

Specimen: thymocytes. The receptors were gathered from a boy less than two years old with a congenital heart defect. The CDR3 runs from the conserved cysteine through the conserved F or W. A D gene is named only where the DNA matches it firmly. Only part of the rows carry a size: once, few, many, or a class if the clone is expanded.

D gene | clone size | J gene | V gene | CDR3 protein | CDR3 DNA
. | . | TRBJ2-7 | TRBV5-4 | CASSSETYYEQYF | TGTGCCAGCAGCTCGGAGACCTACTACGAGCAGTACTTC
TRBD2 | . | TRBJ2-1 | TRBV7-9 | CASSDRLAGGYNEQFF | TGTGCCAGCAGCGACCGACTAGCGGGAGGCTACAATGAGCAGTTCTTC
. | once | TRBJ2-1 | TRBV19 | CASSPLSRGSYNEQFF | TGTGCCAGTAGCCCCCTATCGCGGGGCTCCTACAATGAGCAGTTCTTC
TRBD1 | . | TRBJ1-5 | TRBV6-4 | CASSPGGDQPQHF | TGTGCCAGCAGCCCAGGGGGCGACCAGCCCCAGCATTTT
. | . | TRBJ2-2 | TRBV7-6 | CASSGERVGTGELFF | TGTGCCAGCAGCGGGGAGAGAGTAGGCACCGGGGAGCTGTTTTTT
TRBD2 | . | TRBJ2-3 | TRBV2 | CASMGGRIYGKSTDTQYF | TGTGCCAGCATGGGCGGGAGGATTTACGGGAAGAGCACAGATACGCAGTATTTT
. | once | TRBJ1-1 | TRBV2 | CASSDPAGTEAFF | TGTGCCAGCAGTGATCCCGCAGGCACTGAAGCTTTCTTT
. | . | TRBJ2-1 | TRBV11-2 | CASSLSRPLVVIEQFF | TGTGCCAGCAGCTTATCGAGGCCCCTCGTAGTGATTGAGCAGTTCTTC
. | . | TRBJ1-1 | TRBV14 | CASSQDVGNTEAFF | TGTGCCAGCAGCCAAGATGTCGGGAACACTGAAGCTTTCTTT
. | . | TRBJ1-1 | TRBV14 | CASSQEAGTEAFF | TGTGCCAGCAGCCAAGAAGCAGGGACTGAAGCTTTCTTT
. | . | TRBJ2-5 | TRBV2 | CASSERGVPQETQYF | TGTGCCAGCAGTGAACGCGGGGTTCCCCAAGAGACCCAGTACTTC
TRBD2 | . | TRBJ2-4 | TRBV28 | CASSPRGGWDIQYF | TGTGCCAGCAGCCCGCGGGGGGGCTGGGACATTCAGTACTTC
TRBD2 | . | TRBJ2-7 | TRBV19 | CASSIYPREGSEQYF | TGTGCCAGTAGTATATACCCCCGGGAGGGGAGTGAGCAGTACTTC
. | . | TRBJ2-7 | TRBV4-1 | CASSNNSPYEQYF | TGCGCCAGCAGCAACAATTCCCCCTACGAGCAGTACTTC
. | few | TRBJ1-3 | TRBV6-5 | CATLGQNTIYF | TGTGCCACACTAGGGCAAAACACCATATATTTT